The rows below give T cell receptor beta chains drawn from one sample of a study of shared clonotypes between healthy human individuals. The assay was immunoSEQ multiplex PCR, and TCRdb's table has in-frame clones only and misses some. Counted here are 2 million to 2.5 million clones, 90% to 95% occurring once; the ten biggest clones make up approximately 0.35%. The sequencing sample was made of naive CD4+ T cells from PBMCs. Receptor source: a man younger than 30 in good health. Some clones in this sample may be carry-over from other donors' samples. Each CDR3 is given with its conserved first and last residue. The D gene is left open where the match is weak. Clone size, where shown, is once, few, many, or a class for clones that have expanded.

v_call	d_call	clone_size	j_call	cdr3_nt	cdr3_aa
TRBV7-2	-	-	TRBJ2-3	TGTGCCAGCAGCTCGGGTAGCACAGATACGCAGTATTTT	CASSSGSTDTQYF
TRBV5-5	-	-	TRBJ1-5	TGTGCCAGCAGTCCATTGAGGACGGAGAGCAATCAGCCCCAGCATTTT	CASSPLRTESNQPQHF
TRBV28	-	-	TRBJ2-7	TGTGCCAGCAAGGCCCGGGACCGTGGTCACGGACAGTACTTC	CASKARDRGHGQYF
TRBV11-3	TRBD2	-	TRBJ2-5	TGTGCCAGCAGCTTAGGCCGGGGGGAAGAAGAGACCCAGTACTTC	CASSLGRGEEETQYF
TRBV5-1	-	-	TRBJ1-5	TGCGCCAGCAGCTTTTCCCCGGGCCAGCCCCAGCATTTT	CASSFSPGQPQHF
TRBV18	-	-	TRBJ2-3	TGTGCCAGCTCATCCGTTCCTAGCACAGATACGCAGTATTTT	CASSSVPSTDTQYF
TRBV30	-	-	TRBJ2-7	TGTGCCTGGAGTGTAGGCTCCTACGAGCAGTACTTC	CAWSVGSYEQYF
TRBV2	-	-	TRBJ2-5	TGTGCCAGCAGTGAATGGTCAGGGTGGACAGAGACCCAGTACTTC	CASSEWSGWTETQYF
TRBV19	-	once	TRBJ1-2	TGTGCCAGTAGTGTTCAGCGGGTAACTAACTATGGCTACACCTTC	CASSVQRVTNYGYTF
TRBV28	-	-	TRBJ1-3	TGTGCCAGCAGTTCGGGTGGACGGGCTGGAAACACCATATATTTT	CASSSGGRAGNTIYF
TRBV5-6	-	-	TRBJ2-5	TGTGCCAGCAGCGCCAGGAGGAGGGAGACCCAGTACTTC	CASSARRRETQYF
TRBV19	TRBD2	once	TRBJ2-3	TGTGCCAGTAGTATAGGGCCAGCGGGAGTAGGGGATACGCAGTATTTT	CASSIGPAGVGDTQYF
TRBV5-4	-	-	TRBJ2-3	TGTGCCACGAGGGGTTACCGCACAGATACGCAGTATTTT	CATRGYRTDTQYF
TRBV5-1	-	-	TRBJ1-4	TGCGCCAGCAGCTTGGAAGGGACCAATGAAAAACTGTTTTTT	CASSLEGTNEKLFF
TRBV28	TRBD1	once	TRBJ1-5	TGTGCCAGCAGCCTACAGGGGGCGTCGCACCAGCCCCAGCATTTT	CASSLQGASHQPQHF
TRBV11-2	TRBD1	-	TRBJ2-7	TGTGCCAGCAGCAACTACAGGGGAGTTGGGTCCGAGCAGTACTTC	CASSNYRGVGSEQYF
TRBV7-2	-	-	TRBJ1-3	TGTGCCAGCAGCTTCTTGGCTTCCGGAAACACCATATATTTT	CASSFLASGNTIYF
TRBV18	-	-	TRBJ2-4	TGTGCCAGCTCACCATCGTCAGGGGAAAACATTCAGTACTTC	CASSPSSGENIQYF
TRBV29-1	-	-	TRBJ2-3	TGCAGCGCGGGCATCCCGGAGGATACGCAGTATTTT	CSAGIPEDTQYF
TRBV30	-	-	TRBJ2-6	TGTGCCTGGAGTGTACGGCGACAGGCAGGGGCCAACGTCCTGACTTTC	CAWSVRRQAGANVLTF
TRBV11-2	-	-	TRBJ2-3	TGTGCCAGCAGTTATAGTCGGGACGTGACGCAGTATTTT	CASSYSRDVTQYF
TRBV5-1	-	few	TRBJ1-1	TGCGCCAGCAGCTTGTATACGATGAACACTGAAGCTTTCTTT	CASSLYTMNTEAFF
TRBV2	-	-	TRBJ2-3	TGTGCCAGCAGATATCGGCAGGGGCAAGATACGCAGTATTTT	CASRYRQGQDTQYF
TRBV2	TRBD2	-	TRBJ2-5	TGTGCCAGCAAACCGGGACTAGCGGGAGGGTTGGAGACCCAGTACTTC	CASKPGLAGGLETQYF
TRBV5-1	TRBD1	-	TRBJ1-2	TGCGCCAGCAGCACGGGACAGCCCTACTATGGCTACACCTTC	CASSTGQPYYGYTF
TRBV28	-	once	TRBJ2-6	TGTGCCAGCAGTTTATCCACCCTCTCTGGGGCCAACGTCCTGACTTTC	CASSLSTLSGANVLTF
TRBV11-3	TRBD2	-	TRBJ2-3	TGTGCCAGCAGCTCCGGGGGGATCTATAGCACAGATACGCAGTATTTT	CASSSGGIYSTDTQYF
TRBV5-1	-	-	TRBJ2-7	TGCGCCAGCAGCTTCCCTCTTACAGTGGGCAACGAGCAGTACTTC	CASSFPLTVGNEQYF
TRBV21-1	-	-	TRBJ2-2	TGTGCCAGCAGCAAATCCCGTCCCTTAGGGGGGGGTACCGGGGAGCTGTTTTTT	CASSKSRPLGGGTGELFF
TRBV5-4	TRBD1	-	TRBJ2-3	TGTGCCAGCAGCTCAAAGACAGGGGTCACAGATACGCAGTATTTT	CASSSKTGVTDTQYF
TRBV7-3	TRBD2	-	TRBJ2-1	TGTGCCAGCAGCTTAAGTGTGACTAGCGGATCCTACAATGAGCAGTTCTTC	CASSLSVTSGSYNEQFF
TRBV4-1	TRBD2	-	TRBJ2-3	TGCGCCAGCAGCTCCGGGACTAGCGGGAGGACTGCAGATACGCAGTATTTT	CASSSGTSGRTADTQYF
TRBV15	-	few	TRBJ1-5	TGTGCCACCAGCAGAGACAGGTTCAATCAGCCCCAGCATTTT	CATSRDRFNQPQHF
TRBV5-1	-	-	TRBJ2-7	TGCGCCAGCAGCAGGGGACCGGGTCCGTACGAGCAGTACTTC	CASSRGPGPYEQYF
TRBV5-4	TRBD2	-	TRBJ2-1	TGTGCCAGCAGCACGACTAGCGCCGGGCAGTTCTTC	CASSTTSAGQFF
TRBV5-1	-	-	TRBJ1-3	TGCGCCAGCAGCTTGGGTGTAGCGGGAAACACCATATATTTT	CASSLGVAGNTIYF
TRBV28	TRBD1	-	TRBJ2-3	TGTGCCAGCAGTTTAGGACAGGGCACAGATACGCAGTATTTT	CASSLGQGTDTQYF
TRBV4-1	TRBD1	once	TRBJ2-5	TGCGCCAGCAGCATATCGACAGGGCGGCAAGAGACCCAGTACTTC	CASSISTGRQETQYF
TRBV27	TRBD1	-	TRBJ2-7	TGTGCCAGCAGTTTTGCTAAATCGGGACAGGTACCCTACGAGCAGTACTTC	CASSFAKSGQVPYEQYF
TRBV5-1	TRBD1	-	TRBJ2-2	TGCGCCAGCAGCTCCACCCGACAGGGGAGCACCGGGGAGCTGTTTTTT	CASSSTRQGSTGELFF
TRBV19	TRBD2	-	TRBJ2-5	TGTGCCAGTAGTTTAGGACTAGCCCTCCAAGAGACCCAGTACTTC	CASSLGLALQETQYF
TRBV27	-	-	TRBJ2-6	TGTGCCAGCAGTTTAACAGAATACTCTGGGGCCAACGTCCTGACTTTC	CASSLTEYSGANVLTF